This note documents a single TCR beta chain sequence. The clone's antigen remains unknown. The sample holds no much larger clone one base away, and base qualities are not on file. This sample stems from a study of cytomegalovirus exposure and HLA in healthy donors (dated by TCRdb to about 2017). Concerning the study at large: An earlier analysis of several hundred of the donors reported about 260 Gb of sequence data and around 100 million unique TCR beta sequences obtained from about 179 million T cells. Roughly 290 gigabases of sequencing data and around 85 million unique TCR sequences made up an early release that covered several hundred HLA-typed donors. The genetic ancestry cluster associated with self-reported Caucasian donors included about 81% of the 300 to 400 genotyped donors. The study aimed to test whether cataloging public T cell receptors could reveal signatures of past pathogen exposure. The T cell repertoires of under 700 subjects were profiled by immunosequencing and related to cytomegalovirus serostatus. A separate validation cohort of more than 100 different subjects was used in addition to the roughly 700-subject first cohort. The study combined high-throughput TCR immunosequencing, statistical association of individual TCRs with disease status, and machine learning to predict cytomegalovirus infection status. To study patterns of TCR occurrence, a later analysis re-analyzed previously published TCR beta repertoires from 700 or so donors and added high-resolution HLA genotyping. Rather than drawing on any new phenotypic data, the later analysis identified candidate immune exposures from TCR beta sequences and the way those sequences occurred across donors. An earlier analysis of several hundred of the donors applied high-throughput TCR beta sequencing to assess whether each TCR beta V gene segment acted as functional or pseudogenic. Donor age, sex, ethnicity and CMV serostatus were collected together with the repertoire data. A later genetic analysis took genome-wide SNP genotypes for about three fifths of the 666 donors and used that subset as a discovery cohort. All discovery cohort repertoires had been generated on a single sequencing platform. Class I and class II HLA loci were covered by the typing at four-digit resolution. The number of donors typed differed by locus, with 629-630 for A, B, C, DRB1 and DQB1, around 520 for DQA1, 606 for DPA1, and 472 for DPB1. About five DR-DQ haplotypes were handled as single units for association and clustering, since linkage in the cohort was strong. Among about 360 genotyped donors of the cohort, an average of approximately 240,000 unique TCR beta nucleotide sequences were sequenced per donor, roughly a sixth of them non-productive.

The cohort comprised several hundred healthy bone marrow donors. At the time of sampling, all cohort members were nominally healthy, though unrecorded immune exposures were likely present. The donor was CMV seronegative and belonged to the group of over 300 seronegative cohort members. A peripheral blood sample was provided by each donor, and peripheral blood mononuclear cells were used for TCR beta sequencing. The Qiagen DNeasy Blood Extraction Kit was used to extract genomic DNA from the blood cell samples. Broad study findings and their caveats: In this cohort, only TCR beta chains were sequenced, and detectable features were limited by the absence of alpha or paired-chain data. When HLA alleles, especially DR and DQ, strongly co-occurred, attributing TCR associations to individual alleles was difficult. Cytomegalovirus status was reported to be diagnosed by the classifier with high specificity and sensitivity in both the original and validation cohorts. Because the 87-base-pair reads could not distinguish some IMGT-functional V segments, including TRBV6-2 and TRBV6-3, those segments were excluded. A cluster of highly shared sequence variants was judged likely to represent a technical artifact of the sequencing pipeline. Because HLA typing was unavailable for some donors at each locus, only the typed subset was used in association tests. According to a later analysis, most CMV-associated TCR beta chains appeared to be HLA-restricted, and the HLA associations seemed to be driven largely by CMV exposure. Roughly uniform sequencing depth across donors was assumed in presence/absence analyses, although this assumption may not hold. An earlier analysis of approximately 540 of the donors showed that most TCR beta V segments appeared in productive rearrangements either about 87% or about 30% of the time, which broadly matched IMGT annotations. The authors suggested that the approach could potentially be extended to other disease states and immunological phenotypes. Most TCR sequences were seen in very few donors, while some public TCRs were found in many individuals. CMV serostatus was the only immune exposure information available for the cohort. Compared with the roughly 600-donor mean, donors in an Asian-associated ancestry cluster had fewer N-insertions in productive TCRs, according to a later genetic analysis. Correlated functional status among segregating V segments might reflect linkage disequilibrium, but an unknown experimental factor could not be ruled out. According to a later analysis, TCR association rates differed among HLA loci, with DRB1 alleles showing the most associated TCRs and HLA-C alleles showing the fewest. In the study, around 150 TCR beta chains were listed as associated with cytomegalovirus. A later analysis found that HLA-associated TCR beta chains were more clonally expanded and had lower generation probabilities than equally common non-associated chains. A later analysis reported that several top co-occurrence clusters appeared linked to parvovirus B19, influenza, CMV and Epstein-Barr virus. Specific HLA alleles were associated with 15,000 to 20,000 TCR beta sequences at a false discovery rate of 0.05 in a later analysis. Because counts were too low, fewer than 20 rarely observed V segments, including chromosome 9 orphons, were excluded from the earlier analysis of some 590 of the donors. In vitro tests confirmed that a few of the cytomegalovirus-associated TCR beta chains recognize cytomegalovirus antigens. A further reported finding was that TCR beta sequences accurately predicted the HLA-A and HLA-B alleles for most subjects in the first cohort. In a later genetic analysis, a missense DCLRE1C variant was associated with V-gene and J-gene trimming of TCR beta chains, and the association was replicated in an independent cohort.

The library was produced with the immunoSEQ multiplex PCR assay. For the multiplex PCR, a mixture combining 60 forward primers for TCR Vbeta segments and 13 reverse primers for TCR Jbeta segments was used. A multiplex PCR assay on genomic DNA amplified the CDR3 region of rearranged TCR beta genes. The amplified TCR beta libraries were sequenced on the Illumina HiSeq System as 87-base-pair reads. The original methods were these. A later analysis counted about 76 million unique TCR beta chains across the 700 or so repertoires, and around 12 million of these chains were shared by at least two donors. A nearest-neighbor algorithm error-corrected the raw reads and collapsed the reads into unique sequences, merging closely related sequences to remove PCR and sequencing errors. V, D and J gene segments were assigned by aligning CDR3 sequences to IMGT reference sequences. For a sequence to be retained, at least a six-nucleotide match to both a V gene segment and a J gene segment was required. Rearrangements were called productive when the CDR3 lacked stop codons and stayed in frame with V and J; all others were non-productive. CDR3 was defined according to IMGT convention as the region running from the second conserved V-encoded cysteine to the conserved J-encoded phenylalanine. Sequences without an unambiguous match to a single V gene segment were excluded from the earlier analysis of over 500 of the donors. In an earlier analysis of about 590 of the donors, a V segment was called functional when productive rearrangements were above 56.7%, and segregating when the standard deviation between donors exceeded 5%. A statistical classification framework was built to diagnose cytomegalovirus status from the catalog of TCR beta chain sequences. In a later analysis, V and J genes were assigned by comparing TCR nucleotide sequences against IMGT/GENE-DB human TR gene sequences. The TCRdist pipeline was used in a later analysis to assign CDR3 sequences and most-parsimonious VDJ recombination scenarios. In a later analysis, every TCR beta chain was defined by the combination of its CDR3 amino acid sequence and its V-gene family, and reads without a unique V-gene family were dropped. A later analysis removed 592 highly shared, low-generation-probability nucleotide sequences to deal with suspected cross-contamination and a sequencing artifact. In a later analysis, a clonal expansion index for each public chain was calculated from normalized within-repertoire ranks of inferred template counts. In a later analysis, generation probabilities were computed with a VDJ recombination model fitted to out-of-frame rearrangements, and the resulting probabilities were checked against IGoR. In a later analysis, TCR-TCR, TCR-HLA and TCR-CMV co-occurrence was scored with hypergeometric tests, and a repertoire-size bias correction was applied to TCR pairs. To estimate false discovery rates, a later analysis permuted the HLA or CMV assignments 20 times. A later analysis grouped co-occurring TCRs with DBSCAN, adding TCRdist sequence similarity when clustering within HLA-allele-positive subsets. Repertoires with fewer than 30,000 or more than 120,000 public chains, plus five repertoires with anomalous nucleotide sharing, were excluded from co-occurrence clustering. This immuneACCESS table, as held by TCRdb, lists in-frame sequences with V and J called but not all clones. Of the missing ones, under half trace to an unresolved V gene in checked studies; the others have no known cause. V and J calls and clone size are as listed in that table; D and trimming were resolved from the DNA. The sample has approximately 190,000 clones on record, approximately 80% of them singletons. 1.7% of the sample belongs to the ten largest clones.

Via the germline V gene (reference sequence), CDR1 is DFQATT and CDR2 SNEGSKA. The CDR3 sequence holds 11 residues, the cysteine and phenylalanine included. The CDR3 DNA has 33 bases and is translated from base 1. This TCR came from a young woman in good health and CMV-seronegative. The V and J segments used are TRBV20-1 and TRBJ2-5; a weak D assignment points to TRBD1 (6 bases agree). The source material was PBMCs. The CDR3 protein sequence reads: CSRDKQETQYF. Read as DNA, the sequence is TGCAGCCGGGACAAACAAGAGACCCAGTACTTC.